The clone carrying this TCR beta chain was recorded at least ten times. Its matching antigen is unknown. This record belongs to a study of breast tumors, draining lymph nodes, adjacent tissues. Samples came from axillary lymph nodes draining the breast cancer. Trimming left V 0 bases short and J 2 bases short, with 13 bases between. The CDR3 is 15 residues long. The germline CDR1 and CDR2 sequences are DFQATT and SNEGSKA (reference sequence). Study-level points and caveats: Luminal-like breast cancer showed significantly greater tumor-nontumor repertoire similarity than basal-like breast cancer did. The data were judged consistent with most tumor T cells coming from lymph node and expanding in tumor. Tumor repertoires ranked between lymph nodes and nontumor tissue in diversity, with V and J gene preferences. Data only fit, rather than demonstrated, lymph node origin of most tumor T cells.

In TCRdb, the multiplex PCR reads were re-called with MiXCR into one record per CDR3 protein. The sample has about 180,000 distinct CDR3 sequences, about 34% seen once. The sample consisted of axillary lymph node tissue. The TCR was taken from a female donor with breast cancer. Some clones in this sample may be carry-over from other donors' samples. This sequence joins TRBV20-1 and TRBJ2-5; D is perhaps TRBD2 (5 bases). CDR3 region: CSARDTLARQETQYF. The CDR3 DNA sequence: TGCAGTGCTAGAGATACGCTAGCCCGTCAAGAGACCCAGTACTTC.